Following are 10 T cell receptor beta chains from one sample sequenced in a study of OX40 agonist ivuxolimab in advanced cancers. Generated by immunoSEQ multiplex PCR, the TCRdb table keeps only in-frame clones and is missing some. This sample has about 45,000 clones, with 85% to 95% found just once. The starting material was CD4+ or CD8+ T cells sorted from blood, obtained in a trial of the OX40 agonist ivuxolimab. The receptor source for this set is an adult with an advanced solid tumor such as melanoma, head and neck, liver or kidney cancer.

CDR3 amino acids: CASSNRQGSSGANVLTF. The CDR3 DNA follows: TGTGCCAGCAGCAACCGGCAGGGGTCCTCTGGGGCCAACGTCCTGACTTTC. V gene TRBV9 combines with J gene TRBJ2-6; D may be TRBD1 (6 bases). V shed 4 bases and J shed 0 bases, with 14 bases lying between them. CDR1 is SGDLS, CDR2 YYNGEE, per germline. This CDR3 has 17 residues.

The chain's CDR3 is CASSLTEGVGTDTQYF. The DNA of the CDR3 is TGTGCCAGCAGCCTAACAGAGGGGGTCGGTACAGATACGCAGTATTTT. The chain is built from TRBV4-2 and TRBJ2-3, with D perhaps TRBD1 (6 bases). CDR1 is LGHNA and CDR2 is YNFKEQ in the germline V gene. CDR3 length: 16 amino acids. V was cut by 4 bases and J by 3 bases, with 17 bases left in between.

This clone was recorded once. This chain connects TRBV10-2 to TRBJ2-5; no clear D. The tail of the sequence fits TRBJ2-7 better, so the J call may be wrong. The germline gives CDR1 WSHSY, CDR2 SAAADI. This CDR3 is built from 15 residues. The CDR3 loop reads CASSPRSVSSYEQYF. In DNA form, the CDR3 reads TGCGCCAGCTCACCCCGGTCCGTATCCTCCTACGAGCAGTACTTC.

V gene TRBV11-3 combines with J gene TRBJ1-2; D is undetermined. Trimming pared 3 bases from V and 5 bases from J, leaving 16 bases between. The CDR3 spans 15 residues. Germline V gene data show CDR1 as SGHNT and CDR2 as YENEEA. This chain's CDR3 is CASSLEAYSQYGYTF. In nucleotides, the CDR3 is TGTGCCAGCAGCTTGGAAGCTTACAGCCAATATGGCTACACCTTC.

This clone was detected a few times. The chain uses TRBV5-4 and TRBJ1-1; D gene uncertain. Germline assignment: CDR1 SGHNT and CDR2 YYREEE (reference sequence). Trimming left V 4 bases short and J 2 bases short, with 9 bases between. This CDR3 region has 13 residues. This chain's CDR3 is CASSPTQNTEAFF. The DNA for the CDR3 is TGTGCCAGCAGCCCGACCCAAAACACTGAAGCTTTCTTT. The complete variable domain, with remaining parts taken from reference TRBV5-4 and TRBJ1-1, reads ETGVTQSPTHLIKTRGQQVTLRCSSQSGHNTVSWYQQALGQGPQFIFQYYREEENGRGNFPPRFSGLQFPNYSSELNVNALELDDSALYLCASSPTQNTEAFFGQGTRLTVV.

The chain links TRBV7-2 to TRBJ2-1; 9 nucleotides match TRBD2. CDR3 size: 14 residues. Germline V lookup: CDR1 SGHTA, CDR2 FQGNSA. The V segment lost 2 bases and the J segment 8 bases; nucleotides outside the gene matches: 4. As DNA, the CDR3 is TGTGCCAGCAGCTTAACGGGACTAGCCGATGAGCAGTTCTTC. Its protein product is CASSLTGLADEQFF.

The V and J genes are TRBV4-2 and TRBJ2-3; no clear D. The V end lost 0 bases, the J end lost 2 bases, and 9 bases lay between the germline ends. The germline V gene encodes CDR1 LGHNA and CDR2 YNFKEQ. This CDR3 has 15 residues. In DNA, the CDR3 is TGTGCCAGCAGCCAAGAGGTGGGGTTCACAGATACGCAGTATTTT. It codes for CASSQEVGFTDTQYF.

This chain connects TRBV7-3 to TRBJ2-3; the D gene is possibly TRBD2 (6 bases). V lost 2 bases to trimming and J lost 2 bases, with 11 bases between them. The CDR3 loop spans 15 amino acids. Germline CDR1 and CDR2: SGHTA and FQGTGA. DNA of the CDR3: TGTGCCAGCAGCTTACTAGCGAGACTCACAGATACGCAGTATTTT. Translated: CASSLLARLTDTQYF.

The J gene is TRBJ2-1, the V gene TRBV28; D gene uncertain. Germline lookup yields CDR1 MDHEN and CDR2 SYDVKM. V was clipped by 1 base and J by 4 bases, with 14 bases between them. The CDR3 contains 16 residues. This CDR3 reads CASSLLVGRLYNEQFF. CDR3 coding DNA: TGTGCCAGCAGTTTATTAGTCGGCAGGCTTTACAATGAGCAGTTCTTC.

The rearrangement uses TRBV4-3 and TRBJ2-7; 8 bases map to TRBD2. Germline assignment: CDR1 LGHNA and CDR2 YSLEER. This CDR3 comprises 16 residues. V was pared by 2 bases and J by 1 base, with 7 bases of the junction left unmatched. CDR3 nucleotides: TGCGCCAGCAGCCAAATACTAGCGGCTGATTCCTACGAGCAGTACTTC. As protein: CASSQILAADSYEQYF.